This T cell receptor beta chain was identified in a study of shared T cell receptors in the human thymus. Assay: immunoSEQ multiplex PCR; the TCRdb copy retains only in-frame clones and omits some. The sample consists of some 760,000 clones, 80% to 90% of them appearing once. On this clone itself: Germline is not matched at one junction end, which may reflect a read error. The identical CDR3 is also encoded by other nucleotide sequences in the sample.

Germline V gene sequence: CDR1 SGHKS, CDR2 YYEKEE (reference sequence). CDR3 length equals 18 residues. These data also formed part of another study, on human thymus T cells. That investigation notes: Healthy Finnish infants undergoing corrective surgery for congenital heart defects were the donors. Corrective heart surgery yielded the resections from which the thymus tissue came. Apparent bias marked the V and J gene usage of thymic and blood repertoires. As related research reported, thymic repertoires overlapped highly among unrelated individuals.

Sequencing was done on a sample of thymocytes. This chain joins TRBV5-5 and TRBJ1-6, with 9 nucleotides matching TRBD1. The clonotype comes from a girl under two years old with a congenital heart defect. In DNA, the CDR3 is TGTGCCAGCAGCTTGGGGACAGGGGTGGGCTCCTATAATTCCCCCCTCCACTTT. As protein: CASSLGTGVGSYNSPLHF.